One and the same sample provided the 5 T cell receptor beta chains below, sequenced in a study of blood T cell repertoires in COVID-19. Using immunoSEQ multiplex PCR, the repertoire was profiled, and TCRdb retains in-frame clones only, with some absent. The sample includes approximately 270,000 clones, approximately 90% of them seen just once. The sequenced material came from peripheral blood. All receptors come from a man aged 18 to 30 with active or convalescent COVID-19.

V usage is TRBV12-3 or TRBV12-4 and J usage is TRBJ1-1, with 7 bases lining up with TRBD1. Trimming cost V 7 bases and J 11 bases; bases outside gene matches: 7. The CDR3 covers 11 residues. Written as DNA, the CDR3 is TGTGCCAGCATGCGACAGGGACGGGCTTTCTTT. Its protein is CASMRQGRAFF.

This clone was found once. V and J are TRBV7-9 and TRBJ1-2, with D perhaps matching TRBD1 (5 bases). Germline CDR1 SEHNR, CDR2 FQNEAQ (reference sequence). This CDR3 is 15 amino acids long. Between the trimmed V and J ends, which lost 5 bases and 1 base, there was a span of 14 bases. Written as DNA, the CDR3 is TGTGCCAGCAGCATAGGGGCAGGGAATAACTATGGCTACACCTTC. Translation: CASSIGAGNNYGYTF.

The sample holds a few counts of this clone. This chain connects TRBV29-1 to TRBJ2-1; 9 nucleotides match TRBD2. The germline CDR1 and CDR2 sequences are SQVTM and ANQGSEA. CDR3 length: 14 amino acids. J lost 6 bases, V lost 0 bases, and 3 bases had no gene match. CDR3 sequence reads: CSVEEAGGINEQFF. In nucleotides, the CDR3 is TGCAGCGTTGAAGAGGCGGGAGGGATCAATGAGCAGTTCTTC.

The genes are TRBV9 and TRBJ1-3, with TRBD1 as a possible D gene (6 bases). The CDR3 length is 15 residues. Germline-derived CDR1 and CDR2 are SGDLS and YYNGEE. Between the trimmed V and J ends, which lost 4 bases and 4 bases, there was a span of 15 bases. CDR3 loop: CASSSNGDIGNTIYF. For the CDR3, the DNA is TGTGCCAGCAGCTCCAATGGGGACATCGGAAACACCATATATTTT.

V and J are TRBV2 and TRBJ1-1; no reliable D call. The CDR3 sequence is 14 residues long. Germline V gene sequence: CDR1 SNHLY, CDR2 FYNNEI. V was clipped by 6 bases and J by 1 base, with 12 bases between them. CDR3 region: CASSAFRQNTEAFF. The CDR3 DNA sequence: TGTGCCAGCAGCGCCTTTCGACAGAACACTGAAGCTTTCTTT.